Following are 18 T cell receptor beta chains from one sample sequenced in a study of CD8 T cells in Susac syndrome (dated by TCRdb to between 2019 and 2020). Library preparation was by the immunoSEQ multiplex PCR assay. RNA was extracted with the RNeasy kit and roughly 0.45 to 1 ug was reverse transcribed using random hexamers. In TCRdb, the public reads were trimmed at Q25 with fastp and aligned with MiXCR, with productive beta chains retained. A single entry per CDR3 protein holds the most common genes and DNA from its merged rows. The sample table records about 240,000 distinct CDR3 sequences; almost 97% of these occur just once. Around 0.093% of the sample is taken by the ten largest. Material for sequencing was CD4+ T cells from PBMCs. The receptors here all came from a human donor with Susac syndrome.

This CDR3 reads CASSFYPDEQFF. CDR3 bases: TGCGCCAGCAGCTTCTACCCGGATGAGCAGTTCTTC. The chain recombines TRBV5-1 with TRBJ2-1, with unresolved D. Germline loops: CDR1 SGHRS, CDR2 YFSETQ. Trimming pared 2 bases from V and 8 bases from J, leaving 8 bases between. The CDR3 spans 12 residues.

The chain carries TRBV15 and TRBJ1-4; 7 bases are shared with TRBD1. With V trimmed by 0 bases and J by 0 bases, 13 bases remained unmatched. This CDR3 is built from 20 residues. CDR1 and CDR2 (germline): LNHNV, YYDKDF (reference sequence). This chain's CDR3 is CATSRDLPGQRYATNEKLFF. CDR3 DNA sequence: TGTGCCACCAGCAGAGATCTACCGGGACAGAGATATGCAACTAATGAAAAACTGTTTTTT.

The rearrangement uses TRBV10-3 and TRBJ2-3; 8 bases agree with TRBD1. Losses at the gene ends were 9 bases for V and 7 bases for J; bases not matched to a gene: 12. Germline-derived CDR1 and CDR2 are ENHRY and SYGVKD. The CDR3 has 14 amino acids. This chain's CDR3 is CAIGTGIRGYTQYF. The CDR3 DNA reads as TGTGCCATTGGGACAGGAATTAGGGGATATACGCAGTATTTT.

V gene TRBV5-1 combines with J gene TRBJ2-3, with a possible D match to TRBD2 (6 bases). The CDR3 contains 14 residues. CDR1 is SGHRS and CDR2 is YFSETQ in the germline V gene. V was clipped by 4 bases and J by 6 bases, with 15 bases between them. The CDR3 loop reads CASSLLDRGDTQYF. The CDR3 DNA reads TGCGCCAGCAGCCTCCTTGACCGGGGGGATACGCAGTATTTT. Full variable domain (outside the CDR3, taken from reference TRBV5-1 and TRBJ2-3): KAGVTQTPRYLIKTRGQQVTLSCSPISGHRSVSWYQQTPGQGLQFLFEYFSETQRNKGNFPGRFSGRQFSNSRSEMNVSTLELGDSALYLCASSLLDRGDTQYFGPGTRLTVL.

DNA of the CDR3: TGTGCCACCAGCAGGGGACAGGGCGGTACCCAGCAGTTCTTC. This translates into CATSRGQGGTQQFF. The chain joins TRBV15 to TRBJ2-1; TRBD1 agrees at 9 bases. Germline CDR1 reads LNHNV; CDR2 reads YYDKDF (reference sequence). CDR3 length equals 14 residues. Unmatched junction bases numbered 8, after V lost 3 bases and J lost 11 bases.

This clonotype was recorded only once. Sequence at one end of the junction differs from germline and may be a read error. The chain's CDR3 is CASSGGGTEF. The DNA of the CDR3 is TGTGCCAGCAGCGGCGGGGGAACGGAGTTC. This chain joins TRBV9 and TRBJ1-2, with TRBD1 as a possible D gene (5 bases). From germline, CDR1 is SGDLS and CDR2 YYNGEE. The CDR3 totals 10 residues.

The chain combines TRBV3-1 with TRBJ2-1; TRBD2 matches 10 bases. V lost 1 base to trimming and J lost 7 bases; unmatched junction nucleotides: 4. Germline V CDR1 and CDR2: LGHDT, YNNKEL (reference sequence). The CDR3 runs to 15 residues. The CDR3 DNA sequence: TGTGCCAGCAGCCAAGTGAGCGGGAGGGGGAATGAGCAGTTCTTC. Its translation is CASSQVSGRGNEQFF.

V gene TRBV15 combines with J gene TRBJ2-6; TRBD1 matches at 7 bases. V shed 0 bases and J 2 bases; nucleotides not matched to a gene: 1. Germline V gene lookup returns CDR1 LNHNV and CDR2 YYDKDF (reference sequence). This CDR3 has 16 amino acids. CDR3 protein: CATSREGTAGANVLTF. CDR3 nucleotides: TGTGCCACCAGCAGAGAGGGGACAGCTGGGGCCAACGTCCTGACTTTC.

The sample holds one count of this clonotype. The gene calls are TRBV14 and TRBJ1-1; D unresolved. Trimming shortened V by 2 bases and J by 5 bases, and 15 bases separated the two germline ends. Germline V gives CDR1 SGHDN, CDR2 FVKESK. There are 15 residues in the CDR3. CDR3 residues: CASSQIEGLRTEAFF. CDR3 coding DNA: TGTGCCAGCAGCCAAATCGAGGGATTGAGGACTGAAGCTTTCTTT.

The rearrangement uses TRBV20-1 and TRBJ1-2; 8 bases fit TRBD1. Germline assignment: CDR1 DFQATT and CDR2 SNEGSKA (reference sequence). The CDR3 totals 14 residues. V was clipped by 6 bases and J by 3 bases; unmatched bases: 9. Here the CDR3 reads CSALTGTGDYGYTF. CDR3 DNA: TGCAGTGCACTAACCGGGACAGGTGACTATGGCTACACCTTC.

This chain joins TRBV27 and TRBJ2-7; 10 bases agree with TRBD1. CDR1 is MNHEY, CDR2 SMNVEV, per germline (reference sequence). V dropped 0 bases and J dropped 4; count of bases not matched to a gene: 9. This CDR3 has 17 amino acids. CDR3 sequence reads: CASSLSPAGTGAYEQYF. The CDR3 DNA sequence: TGTGCCAGCAGTTTATCCCCGGCCGGGACAGGGGCTTACGAGCAGTACTTC.

This sequence joins TRBV12-3 or TRBV12-4 and TRBJ1-5, with 7 bases lining up with TRBD1. V lost 6 bases to trimming and J lost 1 base; unmatched junction nucleotides: 3. CDR3 length: 14 residues. CDR3: CASRLQGSNQPQHF. The CDR3 DNA reads as TGTGCCAGCAGGCTACAGGGGAGCAATCAGCCCCAGCATTTT.

The genes are TRBV12-3 or TRBV12-4 and TRBJ2-7, with 9 bases fitting TRBD1. This CDR3 is built from 15 residues. The V segment lost 6 bases and the J segment 0 bases; nucleotides outside the gene matches: 6. CDR3 nucleotides: TGTGCCAGCAGCCAGGGACAGGGCCACTCCTACGAGCAGTACTTC. It yields the protein CASSQGQGHSYEQYF.

This chain uses TRBV27 with TRBJ2-1; D gene unclear. The V gene lost 2 bases and the J gene lost 6 bases, with 14 bases spanning the gap. The length of the CDR3 is 15 residues. Germline CDR1 reads MNHEY; CDR2 reads SMNVEV (reference sequence). The DNA of the CDR3 is TGTGCCAGCAGTTTAAAGGGCCAAGGCCCCAATGAGCAGTTCTTC. Its translation is CASSLKGQGPNEQFF.

Only one count was recorded for this clonotype. V and J are TRBV5-1 and TRBJ2-1, with 7 bases identical to TRBD2. The CDR3 is 18 amino acids. Germline lookup yields CDR1 SGHRS and CDR2 YFSETQ. The V segment lost 4 bases and the J segment 0 bases; nucleotides outside the gene matches: 13. CDR3 DNA sequence: TGCGCCAGCAGCCGCCGGGATTGGGAGGGTAGCTCCTACAATGAGCAGTTCTTC. This encodes CASSRRDWEGSSYNEQFF.

V usage is TRBV5-1 and J usage is TRBJ2-3, with 9 bases aligning to TRBD1. V trimming: 4 bases; J trimming: 2 bases; junction bases outside the gene matches: 2. The CDR3 loop spans 14 amino acids. Germline CDR1 reads SGHRS; CDR2 reads YFSETQ. CDR3 sequence: CASSGDRDTDTQYF. The CDR3 coding sequence is TGCGCCAGCAGCGGGGACAGGGACACAGATACGCAGTATTTT.

The V call is TRBV20-1, the J call TRBJ1-2; D not certain. CDR1 is DFQATT, CDR2 SNEGSKA, per germline (reference sequence). The V and J ends lost 4 bases and 1 base respectively, with 10 bases between them. The length of the CDR3 is 13 residues. The CDR3 DNA sequence: TGCAGTGCTACCGTCTTTGGTAACTATGGCTACACCTTC. The encoded protein is CSATVFGNYGYTF.

V gene TRBV11-1 combines with J gene TRBJ2-7; D is uncertain. Trimming removed 5 bases at V and 0 bases at J, with 14 bases between. The CDR3 sequence is 15 residues long. Germline CDR1 SGHAT, CDR2 FQDESV (reference sequence). CDR3 loop: CASSTERVSSYEQYF. The CDR3 region has the DNA TGTGCCAGCAGCACCGAAAGGGTGAGCTCCTACGAGCAGTACTTC.